The sample holds one count of the clone carrying this T cell receptor beta chain. A Seattle source enrolled patients during active infection and followed them longitudinally. V lost 1 base to trimming and J lost 0 bases, with 7 bases between them. The germline gives CDR1 SGDLS, CDR2 YYNGEE. The CDR3 consists of 14 residues. The data originate from a study of blood T cell repertoires in COVID-19. Methods used by the authors: Nucleated cell counts were estimated from reference gene primer amplification. Some clones are missing from TCRdb's copy, which holds only in-frame ones; the method was immunoSEQ multiplex PCR. Clone size and the V and J calls come from that table; the DNA yielded D and trimming. This table holds fewer than 250,000 clones, 80% to 85% found once.

The chain uses TRBV9 and TRBJ1-1; D ambiguous. This clonotype was sampled from a woman aged 80 or over with COVID-19, enrolled during active disease. Sequenced material: peripheral blood. The chain's CDR3 is CASSVSTMNTEAFF. The CDR3 DNA is TGTGCCAGCAGCGTAAGCACCATGAACACTGAAGCTTTCTTT.